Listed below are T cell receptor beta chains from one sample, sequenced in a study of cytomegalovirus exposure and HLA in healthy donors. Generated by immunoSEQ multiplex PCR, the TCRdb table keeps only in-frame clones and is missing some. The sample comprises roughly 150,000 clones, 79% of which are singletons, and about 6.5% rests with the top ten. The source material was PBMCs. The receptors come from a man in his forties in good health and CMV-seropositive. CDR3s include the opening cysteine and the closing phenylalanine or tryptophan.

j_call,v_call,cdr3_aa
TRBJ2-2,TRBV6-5,CASMAAGGSGELFF
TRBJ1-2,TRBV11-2,CASSSWTRTGDGGYTF
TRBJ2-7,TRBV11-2,CASRGRDREQYF
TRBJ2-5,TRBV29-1,CSVESTGSWETQYF
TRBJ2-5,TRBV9,CASSGDILQETQYF
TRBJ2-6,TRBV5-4,CASSLDSLVAGGANVLTF
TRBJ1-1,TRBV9,CASSVETETKAFF
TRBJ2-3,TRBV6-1,CASRDPGGTDTQYF
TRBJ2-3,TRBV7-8,CASSLARLDTQYF
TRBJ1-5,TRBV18,CASSPDRNQPQHF
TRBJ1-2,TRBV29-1,CSARQEDGYTF
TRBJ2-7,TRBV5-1,CASSVLGGTYEQYF
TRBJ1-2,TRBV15,CATSRGGRGYTF
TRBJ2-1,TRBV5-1,CASSLAAQGRRNEQFF
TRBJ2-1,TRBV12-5,CASGLGTIGNEQFF
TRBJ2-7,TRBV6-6,CASSLPEASYEQYF
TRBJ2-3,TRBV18,CASSETSGSGGTQYF
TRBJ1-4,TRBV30,CAWSLRDRYNEKLFF
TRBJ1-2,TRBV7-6,CASSLGTLPQHAYGYTF
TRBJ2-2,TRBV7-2,CASSFANTGELFF
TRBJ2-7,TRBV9,CASSVDPLGQGVAYEQYF
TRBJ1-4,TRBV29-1,CSVVTGANEKLFF
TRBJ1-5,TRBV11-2,CASSPFLSQPQHF
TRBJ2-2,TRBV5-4,CASSLGGLAGGLRTGELFF
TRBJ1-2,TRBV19,CASSMPARDIYGYTF
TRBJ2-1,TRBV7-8,CASSLPRRFSSYNEQFF
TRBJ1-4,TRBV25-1,CASSATGSANEKLFF
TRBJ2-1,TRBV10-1,CASSDGAASSYNEQFF
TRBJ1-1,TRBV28,CASSSTGRVTEAFF
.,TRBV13,CASSPHSYEQYF
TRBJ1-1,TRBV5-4,CASSLDWGSDTEAFF
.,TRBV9,CASSVGTGSSYEQYF